The clone carrying this TCR beta chain has at least ten counts. These data come from a study of T cells in Graves' hyperthyroidism and ophthalmopathy. It was RNA transcripts that yielded the amplified TCR beta CDR3 regions. HTBI primers drove first-round RT-PCR of the TCR CDR3. Via MiXCR, TCRdb re-called the multiplex PCR reads, giving one row per CDR3 protein. The data show around 600,000 distinct CDR3 sequences, about 14% seen once. The CDR3 covers 15 residues. Per the germline V gene, CDR1 is DFQATT and CDR2 is SNEGSKA (reference sequence). V lost 5 bases to trimming and J lost 6 bases; unmatched junction nucleotides: 15.

The sample was blood. The source of this sequence is a woman in her forties or fifties with Graves' ophthalmopathy. V and J are TRBV20-1 and TRBJ2-7; 8 bases are a match to TRBD1. The CDR3 region has the DNA TGCAGTGCTCGGACAGGGCCGGGAAGGGGCCCCGAGCAGTACTTC. Translating gives CSARTGPGRGPEQYF.